A single sample is the source of the 15 T cell receptor beta chains below, sequenced in a study of shared clonotypes between healthy human individuals. Assay used: immunoSEQ multiplex PCR; TCRdb lists only in-frame clones, some missing. Of millions of clones listed, about 92% were seen once; the top ten hold over 1.5%. CD45RO negativity and positive selection for CCR7 defined naive CD8 cells, a population that excluded terminally differentiated effector memory CD45RA+ cells. Sequencing input: naive CD8+ T cells from PBMCs. Every receptor here comes from a man younger than 35 in good health. Some clones in this sample may be carry-over from other donors' samples.

This rearrangement joins TRBV7-7 to TRBJ2-7, with TRBD1 identical over 12 bases. The CDR3 extends over 15 amino acids. Germline-derived CDR1 and CDR2 are SSHAT and FNYEAQ (reference sequence). The V and J ends lost 5 bases and 6 bases, in that order; junction bases with no gene match: 8. CDR3 sequence (DNA): TGTGCCAGCAGCCCATGGGACAGGGGGCACGGCGAGCAGTACTTC. This translates into CASSPWDRGHGEQYF.

The rearrangement links TRBV18 to TRBJ1-1; TRBD1 agrees at 8 bases. Trimming cost V 0 bases and J 3 bases; bases outside gene matches: 9. The CDR3 runs to 17 residues. Per the germline V gene, CDR1 is KGHSH and CDR2 is LQKENI. DNA for the CDR3: TGTGCCAGCTCACCACCGTACGGGACAGGAGACGACACTGAAGCTTTCTTT. Its protein is CASSPPYGTGDDTEAFF.

This sequence joins TRBV28 and TRBJ1-5; maybe TRBD1 (5 bases). V lost 6 bases, J lost 2 bases, and 8 bases lay in between. There are 13 residues in the CDR3. CDR1 and CDR2 (germline): MDHEN, SYDVKM. The chain's CDR3 is CASRLQGNQPQHF. Here the CDR3 DNA reads TGTGCCAGCAGATTACAGGGCAATCAGCCCCAGCATTTT.

The chain links TRBV4-1 to TRBJ1-2; D ambiguous. CDR1 MGHRA and CDR2 YSYEKL come from the germline V gene. V was cut by 4 bases and J by 2 bases, with 11 bases left in between. The CDR3 is 14 amino acids. Here the CDR3 DNA reads TGCGCCAGCAGCCCAAGGACGGCGAACTATGGCTACACCTTC. Its translation: CASSPRTANYGYTF.

The chain is built from TRBV30 and TRBJ2-4, with 8 bases lining up with TRBD1. Looked up from germline, CDR1 is GTSNPN and CDR2 is SVGIG (reference sequence). Losses at the gene ends were 0 bases for V and 7 bases for J; bases not matched to a gene: 8. The CDR3 is 15 residues long. The CDR3: CAWSVAGGISNIQYF. Written as DNA, the CDR3 is TGTGCCTGGAGTGTTGCAGGGGGCATTTCCAACATTCAGTACTTC.

This sequence joins TRBV19 and TRBJ2-7; 11 bases are shared with TRBD1. CDR1 is LNHDA, CDR2 SQIVND, per germline (reference sequence). The length of the CDR3 is 14 residues. Trimming at V came to 5 bases and at J to 2 bases, leaving 2 bases not matched to a gene. The CDR3, as DNA: TGTGCCAGTAGTGGGACAGGGGGGGCCTACGAGCAGTACTTC. Translated: CASSGTGGAYEQYF.

The chain couples TRBV2 to TRBJ2-1; TRBD2 aligns across 8 bases. CDR1 and CDR2 from the germline V gene are SNHLY and FYNNEI. The CDR3 spans 13 residues. After removal of 8 bases from V and 4 bases from J, the junction contained 4 bases not matched to a gene. CDR3 residues: CASGREEYNEQFF. Here the CDR3 DNA reads TGTGCCAGCGGGCGGGAGGAATACAATGAGCAGTTCTTC.

The J gene is TRBJ2-1, the V gene TRBV7-2; 7 nucleotides agree with TRBD2. Germline CDR1 reads SGHTA; CDR2 reads FQGNSA. V shed 3 bases and J 2 bases; nucleotides not matched to a gene: 4. This CDR3 comprises 15 residues. The CDR3 coding sequence is TGTGCCAGCAGCTTGTTCAGCGGGACCTACAATGAGCAGTTCTTC. Protein sequence: CASSLFSGTYNEQFF.

This clone occurred a few times. This sample includes further DNA sequences coding for the same CDR3. The V and J genes are TRBV7-2 and TRBJ2-2; 7 positions agree with TRBD2. V trimming: 3 bases; J trimming: 5 bases; junction bases outside the gene matches: 0. Germline V gene data show CDR1 as SGHTA and CDR2 as FQGNSA. The CDR3 is 13 residues long. The CDR3 sequence is CASSFGGTGELFF. CDR3 bases: TGTGCCAGCAGCTTCGGGGGGACCGGGGAGCTGTTTTTT.

The chain is built from TRBV27 and TRBJ2-1, with 8 bases fitting TRBD2. The CDR3 spans 15 residues. Germline V gives CDR1 MNHEY, CDR2 SMNVEV (reference sequence). J was trimmed by 5 bases and V by 0 bases; bases with no gene match: 3. CDR3 bases: TGTGCCAGCAGTTTATCTAGCGGGGCCAACAATGAGCAGTTCTTC. It translates to CASSLSSGANNEQFF.

The chain recombines TRBV10-1 with TRBJ2-3; no clear D gene. This CDR3 spans 11 amino acids. The germline V gene has CDR1 WNHNN and CDR2 SYGVQD (reference sequence). V lost 3 bases and J lost 6, with 4 bases in between. Here the CDR3 DNA reads TGCGCCAGCAGTGACCGGGATACGCAGTATTTT. Amino acid sequence: CASSDRDTQYF.

The rearrangement joins TRBV6-5 to TRBJ1-1, with TRBD1 identical over 8 bases. The V and J ends lost 0 bases and 4 bases, in that order; junction bases with no gene match: 7. Germline V gene lookup returns CDR1 MNHEY and CDR2 SVGAGI. The CDR3 has 16 residues. CDR3 sequence (DNA): TGTGCCAGCAGTTACTCGAGAACAGGGGGTGGCACTGAAGCTTTCTTT. It encodes CASSYSRTGGGTEAFF.

CDR3 bases: TGTGCCAGCAGCTTGTATAGTAACTATGGCTACACCTTC. Its protein product is CASSLYSNYGYTF. This sequence joins TRBV5-4 and TRBJ1-2; unclear D gene. CDR3 length: 13 residues. Trimming shortened V by 1 base and J by 1 base, and 5 bases separated the two germline ends. Looked up from germline, CDR1 is SGHNT and CDR2 is YYREEE (reference sequence). The full variable domain, completed using reference TRBV5-4 and TRBJ1-2, is ETGVTQSPTHLIKTRGQQVTLRCSSQSGHNTVSWYQQALGQGPQFIFQYYREEENGRGNFPPRFSGLQFPNYSSELNVNALELDDSALYLCASSLYSNYGYTFGSGTRLTVV.

The chain couples TRBV9 to TRBJ2-1; 7 positions agree with TRBD2. The CDR3 spans 12 residues. Germline V gene lookup returns CDR1 SGDLS and CDR2 YYNGEE. Trimming cost V 5 bases and J 12 bases; bases outside gene matches: 8. CDR3 sequence reads: CASSGSREVQFF. As DNA, the CDR3 is TGTGCCAGCAGTGGGTCACGGGAGGTGCAGTTCTTC.

This clone was counted a few times. The rearrangement links TRBV27 to TRBJ2-1; D gene ambiguous. This CDR3 is built from 13 residues. Germline lookup yields CDR1 MNHEY and CDR2 SMNVEV (reference sequence). V dropped 5 bases and J dropped 4 bases, with 9 bases sitting between them. In DNA form, the CDR3 reads TGTGCCAGCAGTCCCCGACCTTACAATGAGCAGTTCTTC. Protein product: CASSPRPYNEQFF.